Listed here is a single T cell receptor (beta chain). The table lists this clone with a count of one. Its antigen is currently not known. Per-base qualities were not stored, and no clone one base away is much larger. The meaning of the sample's treatment or condition label: roughly 18 received Ad26.COV2.S at low or high dose, single or two shots; 5 received placebo; per-sample allocation not given. For vaccine and placebo recipients, the sequenced repertoires came from samples collected on day 63 after the first injection. Between 29 July and 7 August 2020, Cohort 1b enrolled some 25 adults aged 18-55 years at one site in Boston, USA. Ad26.COV2.S consisted of a replication-incompetent adenovirus type 26 vector by which a prefusion-stabilized SARS-CoV-2 spike protein from the original Wuhan strain was expressed. The V and J ends are trimmed by 8 bases and 2 bases, leaving 16 bases between them. Inclusive of the bounding cysteine and phenylalanine, the CDR3 is 15 residues long. Only the CDR3 DNA is retained, 45 bases long and in frame from the first base. The germline V gene sets CDR1 to MNHEY and CDR2 to SVGAGI.

The source of the sample is a study of Ad26.COV2.S vaccination and SARS-CoV-2 variants (dated by TCRdb to about 2021). Regarding the research as a whole: Vaccine-arm donors were drawn from COV1001, a multicentre, randomized, double-blind, placebo-controlled phase I-IIa trial of Ad26.COV2.S in healthy adults. The specificity and breadth of SARS-CoV-2-reactive T cell receptors after Ad26.COV2.S vaccination were assessed by TCRbeta repertoire sequencing. Investigators remained blinded to trial group allocation during experiments and outcome assessment. Participants in the trial were split at random into five groups of five each, receiving low-dose or high-dose Ad26.COV2.S once or twice, or else placebo on both occasions. Ad26.COV2.S was given intramuscularly at 5x10^10 or 1x10^11 viral particles, as a single shot or as two shots 56 days apart. The TCR-sequenced set comprised approximately 32 samples: some 20 Ad26.COV2.S vaccine recipients, 5 placebo recipients and 8 SARS-CoV-2 convalescent individuals. General findings and caveats noted by the study authors: Compared with placebo recipients, Ad26.COV2.S recipients showed higher spike-specific TCR breadth (P = 0.0014). The study was not powered to compare responses between vaccine doses or regimens. Substantial breadth of spike-specific CD8+ and CD4+ T cell responses was reported after vaccination. It was noted by the authors that total T cell responses may have been underestimated by the TCR breadth and depth analyses. Vaccine and placebo recipients had similar non-spike TCR breadth, a finding consistent with the vaccine containing only spike.

The immunoSEQ Assay was the method used to sequence TCRbeta CDR3 regions. After extraction, genomic DNA underwent amplification by bias-controlled multiplex PCR, followed by high-throughput sequencing. The authors processed their data as follows. To quantify the absolute abundance of every unique TCRbeta CDR3 region, sequences were collapsed and filtered. T cell fraction was estimated by normalization of TCRbeta template counts to usable DNA, with usable DNA being measured through amplification of reference genes present in all nucleated cells. Repertoire TCRs were annotated as SARS-CoV-2-specific by exact matching of V gene, CDR3 amino acid sequence and J gene to a known reactive TCR set. The reference SARS-CoV-2 TCR set was derived from MIRA and filtered for enrichment in COVID-19-positive ImmuneCODE repertoires, a step that removed public or cross-reactive TCRs. Based on the MIRA antigens, annotated TCRs were further analysed at the level of specific ORF or position within ORF. Depth was the summed frequency of annotated unique rearrangements, while breadth was defined as annotated unique rearrangements over total unique productive rearrangements. Two-sided Wilcoxon rank-sum tests were applied when comparing TCR breadth between groups. TCRdb retrieved this table from immuneACCESS and kept in-frame rearrangements only. Not all clones are present; in checked studies, unresolved V genes account for under half, and no reason is known for the remainder. V and J calls and clone size come straight from that table; D and trimming were deduced from the DNA. For this sample the table gives over 300,000 clones, of which around four fifths were detected only once. The ten largest clonotypes hold approximately 7.8% of the sample.

The source material was peripheral blood, sampled in a trial of Ad26.COV2.S vaccine versus placebo. The sequence was obtained from a person between 18 and 65 years old who received the Ad26.COV2.S COVID-19 vaccine or a placebo. The sequence is built from TRBV6-5 and TRBJ2-1; TRBD1 is a possible D gene, resting on 6 matching bases. The CDR3 region reads CASATGPRAYNEQFF. The DNA sequence follows: TGTGCCAGCGCAACAGGGCCCAGGGCCTACAATGAGCAGTTCTTC.